This TCR beta chain was sequenced for a study of tumor-infiltrating lymphocytes in oesophageal squamous cell carcinoma. TCRdb itself ran the PCR reads through MiXCR, one entry per CDR3 protein. The repertoire holds approximately 15,000 distinct CDR3 sequences, with over 45% as singletons. The CDR3 runs to 18 residues. Looked up from germline, CDR1 is SSHAT and CDR2 is FNYEAQ (reference sequence). Trimming removed 4 bases from V and 4 bases from J; junction bases left unmatched: 9. The receptor was isolated from a male donor with esophageal squamous cell carcinoma. The chain combines TRBV7-7 with TRBJ2-3; 15 bases line up with TRBD2. The sample consisted of blood. The CDR3 reads CASSSTSGLAGGADTQYF. DNA of the CDR3: TGTGCCAGCAGCTCAACATCGGGACTAGCGGGAGGAGCAGATACGCAGTATTTT. Combining the CDR3 with reference TRBV7-7 and TRBJ2-3 gives the whole variable domain GAGVSQSPRYKVTKRGQDVTLRCDPISSHATLYWYQQALGQGPEFLTYFNYEAQPDKSGLPSDRFSAERPEGSISTLTIQRTEQRDSAMYRCASSSTSGLAGGADTQYFGPGTRLTVL.